The 12 T cell receptor beta chains in this list originate from one sample, sequenced in a study of blood T cell repertoires in COVID-19. Here immunoSEQ multiplex PCR was the method, and the copy in TCRdb shows in-frame clones only, minus some. Here the sample spans around 170,000 clones, around 74% being singletons. Sequencing was done on a sample of peripheral blood. These receptors were taken from a woman older than 75 with acute or convalescent COVID-19.

In DNA, the CDR3 is TGTGCCAGCAGCGCACTTGCGAGGGCTAGCGGAGAGCAGTACTTC. It translates to CASSALARASGEQYF. This rearrangement joins TRBV7-2 to TRBJ2-7, with 7 bases that match TRBD2. The CDR3 extends over 15 amino acids. V gave up 5 bases and J gave up 7 bases; unmatched junction bases: 14. The germline CDR1 and CDR2 sequences are SGHTA and FQGNSA.

The V call is TRBV4-3, the J call TRBJ1-2; tentatively, D is TRBD1 (5 bases). Germline CDR1 reads LGHNA; CDR2 reads YSLEER. This CDR3 has 15 amino acids. V shed 0 bases and J shed 8 bases, with 16 bases lying between them. The CDR3 DNA follows: TGCGCCAGCAGCCAAGATAGGTTAGGGGCGCCGGGCTACACCTTC. Its translation is CASSQDRLGAPGYTF.

This clone appeared once. The V gene is TRBV10-1, the J gene TRBJ1-5, with D tentatively TRBD1 (6 bases). The ends were cut back, 2 bases at V and 16 bases at J, with 18 bases in the middle. The CDR3 consists of 13 residues. Germline V gene lookup returns CDR1 WNHNN and CDR2 SYGVQD (reference sequence). The CDR3 region has the DNA TGCGCCAGCAGTGAGGGATACAGGGCACCGTTACATTTT. Protein product: CASSEGYRAPLHF.

The rearrangement joins TRBV18 to TRBJ2-3; TRBD2 matches at 13 bases. Unmatched junction bases numbered 4, after V lost 3 bases and J lost 4 bases. The CDR3 length is 16 residues. Germline values: CDR1 KGHSH, CDR2 LQKENI. The CDR3 reads CASSPGTSGEADTQYF. Written as DNA, the CDR3 is TGTGCCAGCTCACCCGGGACTAGCGGGGAGGCAGATACGCAGTATTTT.

This clone was seen a few times. The chain is built from TRBV27 and TRBJ1-4, with TRBD1 matching over 10 bases. Germline values: CDR1 MNHEY, CDR2 SMNVEV (reference sequence). The CDR3 contains 14 residues. The V segment lost 8 bases and the J segment 11 bases; nucleotides outside the gene matches: 11. In DNA, the CDR3 is TGTGCCAGCGCTCCGGGACAGGGGAGATGGAAACTGTTTTTT. This translates into CASAPGQGRWKLFF.

The chain combines TRBV6-8 with TRBJ2-3; the D gene is possibly TRBD2 (6 bases). V was shortened by 2 bases and J by 7 bases, with 22 bases between the two germline ends. Germline CDR1 MNHGY, CDR2 SAAAGT. This CDR3 contains 17 residues. CDR3 in DNA: TGTGCCAGCAGTTACAGGCTAGCGCTCCCAAAATACAATACGCAGTATTTT. Protein: CASSYRLALPKYNTQYF.

V gene TRBV11-3 combines with J gene TRBJ2-1; TRBD2 is a possible D gene (5 bases). The CDR3 has 12 residues. Trimming took off 3 bases at V and 9 bases at J, with 9 bases between the two ends. From germline, CDR1 is SGHNT and CDR2 YENEEA. The CDR3 protein is CASSLRSGEQFF. The DNA of the CDR3 is TGTGCCAGCAGCTTGAGGAGCGGTGAGCAGTTCTTC.

The table lists this clone with a few counts. This rearrangement joins TRBV10-3 to TRBJ1-2; D call uncertain. Germline assignment: CDR1 ENHRY and CDR2 SYGVKD. Trimming shortened V by 11 bases and J by 0 bases, and 13 bases separated the two germline ends. The CDR3 runs 13 residues. The CDR3 nucleotides read TGTGCCGCCGCGTCCCCCTCTAACTATGGCTACACCTTC. Its translation: CAAASPSNYGYTF.

J is TRBJ2-7 and V is TRBV5-4; the match to TRBD1 covers 8 bases. V shed 2 bases, J shed 5 bases, and the junction held 3 bases outside the gene matches. The CDR3 is 13 residues long. Germline CDR1 is SGHNT and CDR2 is YYREEE (reference sequence). CDR3: CASSFQGAHEQYF. CDR3 in DNA: TGTGCCAGCAGCTTCCAGGGGGCCCACGAGCAGTACTTC. Full variable domain (rest looked up from reference TRBV5-4 and TRBJ2-7): ETGVTQSPTHLIKTRGQQVTLRCSSQSGHNTVSWYQQALGQGPQFIFQYYREEENGRGNFPPRFSGLQFPNYSSELNVNALELDDSALYLCASSFQGAHEQYFGPGTRLTVT.

This sequence joins TRBV11-3 and TRBJ2-2; TRBD2 agrees at 8 bases. CDR1 SGHNT and CDR2 YENEEA come from the germline V gene. V dropped 5 bases and J dropped 5; count of bases not matched to a gene: 7. This CDR3 has 15 residues. DNA for the CDR3: TGTGCCAGCAGCCCTGCGGTAGCGGGGACCGGGGAGCTGTTTTTT. Translated: CASSPAVAGTGELFF.

The rearrangement uses TRBV5-1 and TRBJ2-3; 11 positions match TRBD2. Trimming took 1 base from V and 5 from J; bases not matched to a gene: 6. This CDR3 is 16 amino acids long. Germline V gives CDR1 SGHRS, CDR2 YFSETQ. CDR3 loop: CASSLTSGGVGDTQYF. The CDR3 DNA reads TGCGCCAGCAGCTTGACTAGCGGGGGAGTGGGAGATACGCAGTATTTT.

This clone was seen more than once but under ten times. The chain combines TRBV28 with TRBJ2-5, with 7 bases fitting TRBD2. Looked up from germline, CDR1 is MDHEN and CDR2 is SYDVKM. V lost 3 bases to trimming and J lost 5 bases; unmatched junction nucleotides: 6. This CDR3 has 14 amino acids. DNA of the CDR3: TGTGCCAGCAGTTTGGGGACTAACGGGGAGACCCAGTACTTC. Protein: CASSLGTNGETQYF. The whole variable domain, remainder taken from reference TRBV28 and TRBJ2-5, is DVKVTQSSRYLVKRTGEKVFLECVQDMDHENMFWYRQDPGLGLRLIYFSYDVKMKEKGDIPEGYSVSREKKERFSLILESASTNQTSMYLCASSLGTNGETQYFGPGTRLLVL.